This is a list of T cell receptor beta chains from one sample in a study of post-analysis software for immune sequencing data. Each CDR3 protein gets one entry after TCRdb re-called the PCR reads with MiXCR. In the table there are hundreds of thousands of distinct CDR3 sequences, around 60% of which are singletons. Sequenced sample: blood. The origin of the receptors is a girl aged 2 to 9 with multiple sclerosis. The CDR3 runs from the conserved cysteine through the conserved F or W. Fields, in order: J gene, V gene, D gene, CDR3 length, clone size, CDR3 DNA, CDR3 protein. D genes are given only for firm matches. Clone size is stated in some rows and not others, as once, few, many or a class when expanded.

TRBJ2-1	TRBV7-2	-	15	-	TGTGCCAGCAGCTCGAGTGGGCAGATCTACAATGAGCAGTTCTTC	CASSSSGQIYNEQFF
TRBJ2-1	TRBV10-3	-	15	-	TGCGCCATCAGTGTAGGGGACGGAGCTTACAATGAGCAGTTCTTC	CAISVGDGAYNEQFF
TRBJ1-6	TRBV6-5	-	12	-	TGTGCCAGCAGTTACGGGAATTCACCCCTCCACTTT	CASSYGNSPLHF
TRBJ2-1	TRBV11-3	TRBD2	16	-	TGTGCCAGCAGCTTCCGCCTAGCGGGGGGGCCCGATGAGCAGTTCTTC	CASSFRLAGGPDEQFF
TRBJ2-3	TRBV25-1	-	10	-	TGTGCCAGCAAGGGGGGATCGCAGTATTTT	CASKGGSQYF
TRBJ2-1	TRBV29-1	-	13	few	TGCAGCGTTGACTCGAGCTCCTACAATGAGCAGTTCTTC	CSVDSSSYNEQFF
TRBJ2-5	TRBV6-2/TRBV6-3	-	12	few	TGTGCCAGCAGTACACTAGGCGGGACCCAGTACTTC	CASSTLGGTQYF
TRBJ2-1	TRBV29-1	-	16	few	TGCAGCGTTGAAGATACACCGGGATTGTCATACAATGAGCAGTTCTTC	CSVEDTPGLSYNEQFF
TRBJ1-2	TRBV20-1	-	13	-	TGCAGTGCTAGTAACGGTGTTAACTATGGCTACACCTTC	CSASNGVNYGYTF
TRBJ2-7	TRBV5-6	TRBD1	15	-	TGTGCCAGCAGCTTGTTGGGGACAGGAGCCTACGAGCAGTACTTC	CASSLLGTGAYEQYF
TRBJ1-1	TRBV7-9	-	12	-	TGTGCCAGCAGAGAACGAACCGCTGAAGCTTTCTTT	CASRERTAEAFF
TRBJ1-2	TRBV5-6	-	12	-	TGTGCCAGCAGTTCTGAGGGTCGAGGCTACACCTTC	CASSSEGRGYTF
TRBJ2-1	TRBV7-2	TRBD2	15	few	TGTGCCAGCAGCATTCTAGCGGGCTCCTACAATGAGCAGTTCTTC	CASSILAGSYNEQFF
TRBJ2-7	TRBV6-6	TRBD2	14	few	TGTGCCAGCGACGGTAGCGGGGGCCTTTACGAGCAGTACTTC	CASDGSGGLYEQYF
TRBJ2-5	TRBV29-1	TRBD2	14	few	TGCAGCGTTGATCAGCGGGGGGAGGGAGAGACCCAGTACTTC	CSVDQRGEGETQYF
TRBJ2-1	TRBV6-5	-	14	-	TGTGCCAGCAGTTACGGGACGCCTTCAGGGGAGCAGTTCTTC	CASSYGTPSGEQFF
TRBJ2-1	TRBV20-1	-	16	-	TGCAGTGCTAGGGGAAGGGGCCGCTCCTCGTACAATGAGCAGTTCTTC	CSARGRGRSSYNEQFF
TRBJ1-1	TRBV6-1	-	15	-	TGTGCCAGCAGTGAGGGGGGTTTCTTGAACACTGAAGCTTTCTTT	CASSEGGFLNTEAFF